These T cell receptor beta chains were read from a single sample in a study of T-cell reconstitution after alpha-beta-depleted transplantation in children. TCRdb used MiXCR to reprocess the PCR reads, holding one entry per CDR3 protein. The profile shows 250,000 to 350,000 distinct CDR3 sequences, over 8% of them singletons. Sequenced material: PBMCs from the stem cell graft donor, taken from the stem cell graft. Receptors originate from a human donor who donated a stem cell graft to a child with SCID. Each CDR3 is given with its conserved first and last residue. D genes are given only for firm matches. Only some rows state a clone size, as once, few, many or a class for expanded clones.

j_gene: TRBJ2-3
v_gene: TRBV14
d_gene: TRBD2
abundance: many
CDR3aa: CASSWTSGEMQYF
CDR3nt: TGTGCCAGCAGCTGGACTAGCGGGGAGATGCAGTATTTT

j_gene: TRBJ2-5
v_gene: TRBV11-2
d_gene: TRBD1
abundance: NA
CDR3aa: CASGQGEETQYF
CDR3nt: TGTGCCAGCGGGCAGGGGGAAGAGACCCAGTACTTC

j_gene: TRBJ2-1
v_gene: TRBV27
d_gene: NA
abundance: NA
CDR3aa: CASSLGGDPYNEQFF
CDR3nt: TGTGCCAGCAGTTTAGGCGGAGATCCCTACAATGAGCAGTTCTTC

j_gene: TRBJ1-1
v_gene: TRBV7-9
d_gene: NA
abundance: NA
CDR3aa: CASSLATLRPEAFF
CDR3nt: TGTGCCAGCAGCTTAGCTACGCTGAGGCCTGAAGCTTTCTTT

j_gene: TRBJ1-1
v_gene: TRBV5-1
d_gene: NA
abundance: few
CDR3aa: CASSLWGLNTEAFF
CDR3nt: TGCGCCAGCAGCTTGTGGGGGCTGAACACTGAAGCTTTCTTT

j_gene: TRBJ2-1
v_gene: TRBV11-2
d_gene: TRBD2
abundance: few
CDR3aa: CASSLGGLAYNEQFF
CDR3nt: TGTGCCAGCTCTCTCGGGGGGTTGGCCTACAATGAGCAGTTCTTC

j_gene: TRBJ2-5
v_gene: TRBV3-1
d_gene: NA
abundance: few
CDR3aa: CASSQPAGTQYF
CDR3nt: TGTGCCAGCAGCCAACCTGCCGGGACCCAGTACTTC

j_gene: TRBJ2-7
v_gene: TRBV27
d_gene: NA
abundance: many
CDR3aa: CASSLSQVTYEQYF
CDR3nt: TGTGCCAGCAGTTTAAGTCAGGTGACCTACGAGCAGTACTTC

j_gene: TRBJ2-7
v_gene: TRBV7-9
d_gene: TRBD1
abundance: NA
CDR3aa: CASSPSDRNSSYEQYF
CDR3nt: TGTGCCAGCAGCCCGTCGGACAGGAACTCCTCCTACGAGCAGTACTTC

j_gene: TRBJ2-7
v_gene: TRBV9
d_gene: TRBD2
abundance: few
CDR3aa: CASSTRLAGTFYEQYF
CDR3nt: TGTGCCAGCAGCACCCGACTAGCGGGGACATTCTACGAGCAGTACTTC

j_gene: TRBJ2-7
v_gene: TRBV12-3/TRBV12-4
d_gene: NA
abundance: few
CDR3aa: CASSPGFGVEQYF
CDR3nt: TGTGCCAGCAGCCCCGGGTTTGGGGTCGAGCAGTACTTC

j_gene: TRBJ2-7
v_gene: TRBV5-1
d_gene: TRBD1
abundance: many
CDR3aa: CASSFSGQGALEQYF
CDR3nt: TGCGCCAGCAGCTTCTCAGGACAGGGGGCACTAGAGCAGTACTTC

j_gene: TRBJ1-6
v_gene: TRBV5-6
d_gene: NA
abundance: few
CDR3aa: CASSYLVGTPLHF
CDR3nt: TGTGCCAGCAGCTACCTGGTGGGAACACCCCTCCACTTT

j_gene: TRBJ2-3
v_gene: TRBV5-8
d_gene: NA
abundance: few
CDR3aa: CASSLVLRSTDTQYF
CDR3nt: TGTGCCAGCAGCTTGGTTTTAAGAAGCACAGATACGCAGTATTTT

j_gene: TRBJ2-5
v_gene: TRBV5-5
d_gene: TRBD1
abundance: few
CDR3aa: CASKQTGGQETQYF
CDR3nt: TGTGCCAGCAAACAGACAGGGGGGCAAGAGACCCAGTACTTC

j_gene: TRBJ2-4
v_gene: TRBV7-2
d_gene: TRBD1
abundance: NA
CDR3aa: CASSLRRDSQNIQYF
CDR3nt: TGTGCCAGCAGCTTAAGACGGGACAGCCAAAACATTCAGTACTTC

j_gene: TRBJ2-5
v_gene: TRBV10-2
d_gene: NA
abundance: few
CDR3aa: CASTSGTGATETQYF
CDR3nt: TGCGCCAGCACTTCCGGGACGGGAGCCACAGAGACCCAGTACTTC

j_gene: TRBJ1-1
v_gene: TRBV2
d_gene: NA
abundance: NA
CDR3aa: CASSTGSSEAFF
CDR3nt: TGTGCCAGCAGCACAGGGAGCTCTGAAGCTTTCTTT

j_gene: TRBJ2-2
v_gene: TRBV5-1
d_gene: TRBD1
abundance: NA
CDR3aa: CASSWTGGTGELFF
CDR3nt: TGCGCCAGCAGCTGGACAGGGGGAACCGGGGAGCTGTTTTTT

j_gene: TRBJ2-2
v_gene: TRBV12-3/TRBV12-4
d_gene: TRBD2
abundance: few
CDR3aa: CASNINPGLASTGELFF
CDR3nt: TGTGCCAGCAACATTAATCCGGGACTAGCCTCCACCGGGGAGCTGTTTTTT

j_gene: TRBJ2-2
v_gene: TRBV11-3
d_gene: NA
abundance: NA
CDR3aa: CASSLLSGELFF
CDR3nt: TGTGCCAGCAGCTTATTGTCCGGGGAGCTGTTTTTT

j_gene: TRBJ1-1
v_gene: TRBV20-1
d_gene: TRBD1
abundance: NA
CDR3aa: CSASPIQGRYTEAFF
CDR3nt: TGCAGTGCTAGTCCGATACAGGGGAGGTACACTGAAGCTTTCTTT

j_gene: TRBJ1-5
v_gene: TRBV10-2
d_gene: NA
abundance: few
CDR3aa: CASSESAQPQHF
CDR3nt: TGCGCCAGCAGTGAGTCGGCTCAGCCCCAGCATTTT

j_gene: TRBJ1-2
v_gene: TRBV25-1
d_gene: NA
abundance: NA
CDR3aa: CASSADGYGYTF
CDR3nt: TGTGCCAGCAGTGCTGACGGGTATGGCTACACCTTC

j_gene: TRBJ2-4
v_gene: TRBV12-3/TRBV12-4
d_gene: NA
abundance: NA
CDR3aa: CASGKTVAKNIQYF
CDR3nt: TGTGCCAGCGGGAAGACGGTAGCCAAAAACATTCAGTACTTC

j_gene: TRBJ2-7
v_gene: TRBV5-1
d_gene: TRBD1
abundance: NA
CDR3aa: CASSGGVGTGGPPLSYEQYF
CDR3nt: TGCGCCAGCAGTGGTGGGGTAGGGACAGGGGGACCTCCTCTATCCTACGAGCAGTACTTC

j_gene: TRBJ2-7
v_gene: TRBV2
d_gene: NA
abundance: many
CDR3aa: CASRDSYEQYF
CDR3nt: TGTGCCAGCAGGGACAGCTACGAGCAGTACTTC

j_gene: TRBJ1-4
v_gene: TRBV20-1
d_gene: NA
abundance: few
CDR3aa: CSALSQGDEKLFF
CDR3nt: TGCAGTGCCCTGTCCCAGGGTGACGAAAAACTGTTTTTT

j_gene: TRBJ2-7
v_gene: TRBV18
d_gene: TRBD2
abundance: few
CDR3aa: CASSPVKRDVSSYEQYF
CDR3nt: TGTGCCAGCTCACCGGTCAAGCGGGACGTGAGCTCCTACGAGCAGTACTTC

j_gene: TRBJ1-2
v_gene: TRBV5-1
d_gene: NA
abundance: NA
CDR3aa: CASSSKQGNGYTF
CDR3nt: TGCGCCAGCAGCTCCAAACAGGGAAATGGCTACACCTTC

j_gene: TRBJ1-4
v_gene: TRBV12-3/TRBV12-4
d_gene: TRBD1
abundance: few
CDR3aa: CASSPTQGRGEKLFF
CDR3nt: TGTGCCAGCAGTCCGACACAGGGGAGGGGGGAAAAACTGTTTTTT

j_gene: TRBJ1-4
v_gene: TRBV5-1
d_gene: NA
abundance: NA
CDR3aa: CASTPTGSRDEKLFF
CDR3nt: TGCGCCAGCACACCGACAGGTTCGAGGGATGAAAAACTGTTTTTT

j_gene: TRBJ1-5
v_gene: TRBV12-3/TRBV12-4
d_gene: TRBD1
abundance: many
CDR3aa: CASSTAGGLNQPQHF
CDR3nt: TGTGCCAGCAGTACCGCAGGGGGACTCAATCAGCCCCAGCATTTT

j_gene: TRBJ1-6
v_gene: TRBV5-1
d_gene: NA
abundance: many
CDR3aa: CASSNSGFDSPLHF
CDR3nt: TGCGCCAGCAGCAATAGCGGGTTTGATTCACCCCTCCACTTT

j_gene: TRBJ2-7
v_gene: TRBV2
d_gene: TRBD1
abundance: many
CDR3aa: CASRETGTGLYEQYF
CDR3nt: TGTGCCAGCAGGGAGACCGGGACAGGGTTATACGAGCAGTACTTC

j_gene: TRBJ2-1
v_gene: TRBV6-2/TRBV6-3
d_gene: TRBD1
abundance: NA
CDR3aa: CASKLGQGRDEQFF
CDR3nt: TGTGCCAGCAAATTAGGACAGGGAAGGGATGAGCAGTTCTTC

j_gene: TRBJ2-2
v_gene: TRBV12-3/TRBV12-4
d_gene: TRBD1
abundance: NA
CDR3aa: CASRGTGIDTGELFF
CDR3nt: TGTGCCAGCAGAGGGACAGGGATCGACACCGGGGAGCTGTTTTTT

j_gene: TRBJ1-5
v_gene: TRBV7-2
d_gene: NA
abundance: few
CDR3aa: CASSLERDLRQPQHF
CDR3nt: TGTGCCAGCAGCTTAGAGCGGGACTTGAGACAGCCCCAGCATTTT

j_gene: TRBJ1-2
v_gene: TRBV3-1
d_gene: NA
abundance: few
CDR3aa: CASSQDIDGGRHYGYTF
CDR3nt: TGTGCCAGCAGCCAAGATATCGACGGGGGACGACACTATGGCTACACCTTC